These 28 T cell receptor beta chains were all obtained from the same sample, sequenced in a study of vaccination and CD4 T cells after COVID-19. Antigens of these TCRs are unknown. Treatment defined: roughly 11-day PBMC culture with coronavirus spike peptide pools or control peptides (ViraFEST assay). Cultured CD4+ T cell DNA was sequenced using the Oncomine TCR Beta short-read assay. TCRdb processed the PCR reads anew with MiXCR; each CDR3 protein has one entry. Of more than 9,000 distinct CDR3 sequences in the sample, 59% were seen once. Sample: CD4+ T cells from blood, cultured in vitro. The source is a human donor who had recovered from COVID-19.

This chain uses TRBV6-2 or TRBV6-3 with TRBJ1-2, with D possibly matching TRBD1 (5 bases). The ends were cut back, 0 bases at V and 7 bases at J, with 18 bases in the middle. The length of the CDR3 is 16 residues. Germline V gene lookup returns CDR1 MNHEY and CDR2 SVGEGT. DNA for the CDR3: TGTGCCAGCAGTTACTCGCGGGACCCAGAATCGCGTGGCTACACCTTC. It is translated as CASSYSRDPESRGYTF.

The rearrangement joins TRBV27 to TRBJ2-1; possibly TRBD1 for D (5 bases). The V gene lost 3 bases and the J gene lost 5 bases, with 11 bases spanning the gap. The CDR3 loop spans 14 amino acids. The germline V gene encodes CDR1 MNHEY and CDR2 SMNVEV (reference sequence). The CDR3 DNA follows: TGTGCCAGCAGTTTTGTCGCAGGGAACAATGAGCAGTTCTTC. Amino acid sequence: CASSFVAGNNEQFF.

This clonotype turned up a few times. The V gene is TRBV5-6, the J gene TRBJ2-7; 7 nucleotides line up with TRBD1. The junction had 6 bases not matched to a gene; V was cut back by 3 bases and J by 6 bases. This CDR3 is built from 13 residues. The germline CDR1 and CDR2 sequences are SGHDT and YYEEEE. Written as DNA, the CDR3 is TGTGCCAGCAGCTGGACAGGTAGGGCCGAGCAGTACTTC. Translation gives CASSWTGRAEQYF.

V is TRBV11-2 and J is TRBJ2-6, with D possibly being TRBD1 (6 bases). The germline CDR1 and CDR2 sequences are SGHAT and FQNNGV. V was trimmed by 5 bases and J by 0 bases, leaving 11 bases between them. This CDR3 comprises 16 residues. DNA for the CDR3: TGTGCCAGCAGCCAGAGACAGGTCTCTGGGGCCAACGTCCTGACTTTC. Translated, it gives CASSQRQVSGANVLTF.

This clonotype was seen a handful of times. The chain couples TRBV6-2 or TRBV6-3 to TRBJ2-5; D may match TRBD1 or TRBD2 (5 bases each). CDR3 size: 15 residues. The V end lost 0 bases, the J end lost 3 bases, and 11 bases lay between the germline ends. Per the germline V gene, CDR1 is MNHEY and CDR2 is SVGEGT. DNA for the CDR3: TGTGCCAGCAGTTACTCCGGCAGGGAGAAAGAGACCCAGTACTTC. Translation: CASSYSGREKETQYF.

Here the CDR3 reads CAIRSGYDSQPQHF. As DNA, the CDR3 is TGTGCCATCAGATCAGGGTATGACAGTCAGCCCCAGCATTTT. The chain couples TRBV10-3 to TRBJ1-5; D might be TRBD1 (5 bases). This CDR3 comprises 14 residues. V was trimmed by 6 bases and J by 6 bases, leaving 15 bases between them. The V gene's germline CDR1 is ENHRY and CDR2 SYGVKD.

The chain recombines TRBV6-1 with TRBJ2-5, with D perhaps being TRBD1 or TRBD2 (5 bases each). Germline V lookup: CDR1 MNHNS, CDR2 SASEGT. Deletions cut 7 bases from V and 7 bases from J, with 22 bases between. The CDR3 covers 15 residues. CDR3 protein: CASMVDSEGKGTQYF. The DNA of the CDR3 is TGTGCCAGCATGGTTGACAGTGAGGGGAAAGGGACCCAGTACTTC.

Worth noting for this clonotype: One junction end disagrees with the germline gene, perhaps due to a read error. The chain joins TRBV6-1 to TRBJ1-2; 8 positions agree with TRBD1. CDR1 MNHNS and CDR2 SASEGT come from the germline V gene. CDR3 size: 15 residues. The CDR3, as DNA: TGTGCCGGCAGCCGTGACAGGGGCCGAGGCTATGGCTACACCTTC. It is translated as CAGSRDRGRGYGYTF.

The chain is built from TRBV24-1 and TRBJ2-5; D unclear. This CDR3 is built from 13 residues. Trimming pared 9 bases from V and 2 bases from J, leaving 12 bases between. Per germline, CDR1 KGHDR and CDR2 SFDVKD. CDR3 nucleotide sequence: TGTGCCACCGGGGTGGGAACTCAAGAGACCCAGTACTTC. Its protein product is CATGVGTQETQYF.

Points on this clonotype: Germline and junction disagree at one end, which may indicate a read error. V usage is TRBV7-2 and J usage is TRBJ2-1; 9 bases are shared with TRBD2. Germline-derived CDR1 and CDR2 are SGHTA and FQGNSA. The CDR3 is 15 residues long. CDR3 loop: CASSVAGASYNEQFF. As DNA, the CDR3 is TGTGCCAGCAGCGTAGCGGGAGCCAGCTACAATGAGCAGTTCTTC.

The V gene is TRBV6-5, the J gene TRBJ1-1; 9 positions match TRBD1. J lost 0 bases, V lost 0 bases, and 8 bases had no gene match. Germline V gene sequence: CDR1 MNHEY, CDR2 SVGAGI. This CDR3 region has 18 residues. DNA for the CDR3: TGTGCCAGCAGTTACTCGATGTACGGGACAGGGATGAACACTGAAGCTTTCTTT. The encoded protein is CASSYSMYGTGMNTEAFF.

The genes are TRBV11-1 and TRBJ1-1; D is ambiguous. The CDR3 contains 13 residues. CDR1 is SGHAT, CDR2 FQDESV, per germline (reference sequence). V dropped 5 bases and J dropped 1 base, with 8 bases sitting between them. CDR3 sequence reads: CASSALGNTEAFF. DNA of the CDR3: TGTGCCAGCAGCGCACTTGGGAACACTGAAGCTTTCTTT.

The chain is built from TRBV11-2 and TRBJ2-5; TRBD1 matches 10 bases. CDR3 length: 15 amino acids. Germline trimming cut 5 bases from V and 5 bases from J; bases unmatched to any gene: 8. Looked up from germline, CDR1 is SGHAT and CDR2 is FQNNGV. Written as DNA, the CDR3 is TGTGCCAGCAGCCGTCGGGGGACAGGGGATGAGACCCAGTACTTC. This sequence encodes CASSRRGTGDETQYF.

This clonotype has only one observation. The CDR3 bases are TGTGCCAGCAGCTTAGAGGCTATTGAGGGGACCTACAGCTCCTACGAGCAGTACTTC. Protein: CASSLEAIEGTYSSYEQYF. This chain connects TRBV7-2 to TRBJ2-7; tentatively, D is TRBD1 or TRBD2 (5 bases each). The CDR3 has 19 residues. Trimming removed 1 base at V and 0 bases at J, with 22 bases between. Germline CDR1 reads SGHTA; CDR2 reads FQGNSA.

The chain couples TRBV6-1 to TRBJ1-2; no firm D call. CDR1 MNHNS and CDR2 SASEGT come from the germline V gene. This CDR3 has 15 residues. The germline V and J ends were trimmed by 11 bases and 0 bases, with 19 bases remaining between them. Here the CDR3 DNA reads TGTGCCGGAAGGGCAACGAAGCTTGCTAACTATGGCTACACCTTC. Its translation: CAGRATKLANYGYTF.

This clonotype was detected only a few times. This chain links TRBV19 with TRBJ2-2, with D hard to call. This CDR3 is built from 17 residues. Germline V gene sequence: CDR1 LNHDA, CDR2 SQIVND (reference sequence). V was shortened by 3 bases and J by 6 bases, with 20 bases between the two germline ends. The CDR3 spells CASSIPLFPPRAGELFF. CDR3 sequence (DNA): TGTGCCAGTAGTATCCCCCTCTTCCCACCTCGCGCCGGGGAGCTGTTTTTT.

The rearrangement links TRBV6-1 to TRBJ2-1, with D tentatively TRBD1 (6 bases). CDR3 length: 13 amino acids. Trimming pared 11 bases from V and 6 bases from J, leaving 17 bases between. Germline CDR1 and CDR2: MNHNS and SASEGT. Here the CDR3 DNA reads TGTGCCTTACGGGACATTAACTCCAATGAGCAGTTCTTC. Translation: CALRDINSNEQFF.

This clonotype was found once. The CDR3 sequence: CATSVAWHRYEQYF. In DNA form, the CDR3 reads TGTGCCACCAGTGTCGCGTGGCACAGGTACGAGCAGTACTTC. V usage is TRBV24-1 and J usage is TRBJ2-7; D may be TRBD1 (5 bases). Germline V lookup: CDR1 KGHDR, CDR2 SFDVKD. With 5 bases removed from V and 4 bases from J, the gap between germline ends came to 14 bases. CDR3 size: 14 residues.

J is TRBJ1-2 and V is TRBV6-1; D is unresolved. The V end lost 6 bases, the J end lost 2 bases, and 16 bases lay between the germline ends. The CDR3 totals 15 residues. Germline V gene sequence: CDR1 MNHNS, CDR2 SASEGT. The CDR3 DNA sequence: TGTGCCAGCAGGACGACGCCCCGTGGGAACTATGGCTACACCTTC. This codes for CASRTTPRGNYGYTF.

This clonotype was counted between two and nine times. The V gene is TRBV2, the J gene TRBJ2-2, with no clear D. Trimming left V 8 bases short and J 2 bases short, with 9 bases between. Looked up from germline, CDR1 is SNHLY and CDR2 is FYNNEI. The CDR3 spans 13 residues. CDR3 protein: CASGVTNTGELFF. As DNA, the CDR3 is TGTGCCAGCGGAGTAACCAACACCGGGGAGCTGTTTTTT.

This chain's CDR3 is CSARESQKQAGTQYF. Here the CDR3 DNA reads TGCAGTGCTAGAGAGTCTCAAAAGCAGGCGGGGACCCAGTACTTC. The chain couples TRBV20-1 to TRBJ2-5; tentatively, D is TRBD2 (5 bases). The CDR3 consists of 15 residues. CDR1 and CDR2 from the germline V gene are DFQATT and SNEGSKA (reference sequence). V dropped 0 bases and J dropped 7 bases, with 18 bases sitting between them.

This clonotype was counted between two and nine times. The gene calls are TRBV10-3 and TRBJ1-2; D remains unclear. The germline V and J ends were trimmed by 4 bases and 5 bases, with 11 bases remaining between them. The CDR3 spans 13 residues. Germline V lookup: CDR1 ENHRY, CDR2 SYGVKD. The CDR3, as DNA: TGTGCCATCAGTGTCAAGGAGGTTTATGGCTACACCTTC. This gives the protein CAISVKEVYGYTF.

The chain couples TRBV14 to TRBJ1-2, with D perhaps matching TRBD1 (5 bases). Germline lookup yields CDR1 SGHDN and CDR2 FVKESK. The length of the CDR3 is 12 residues. Deletions cut 2 bases from V and 7 bases from J, with 8 bases between. DNA of the CDR3: TGTGCCAGCAGCCAACCCCAGGGTGGCTACACCTTC. Translation gives CASSQPQGGYTF.

This clonotype was counted only a few times. This rearrangement joins TRBV7-9 to TRBJ1-1; 8 positions agree with TRBD1. The CDR3 length is 14 residues. Germline V lookup: CDR1 SEHNR, CDR2 FQNEAQ (reference sequence). J gave up 4 bases and V 3 bases, and 4 bases lay outside the gene matches. Here the CDR3 reads CASSFRDRFTEAFF. CDR3 coding DNA: TGTGCCAGCAGCTTCCGGGACAGGTTCACTGAAGCTTTCTTT.

The V call is TRBV12-3 or TRBV12-4, the J call TRBJ2-3, with TRBD2 matching 9 bases. V lost 5 bases to trimming and J lost 6 bases; unmatched junction nucleotides: 6. The CDR3 runs to 14 residues. CDR3 in amino acids: CASSGTSWLDTQYF. The CDR3 DNA reads TGTGCCAGCAGTGGGACTAGCTGGTTGGATACGCAGTATTTT.

V is TRBV2 and J is TRBJ1-5; TRBD1 is a possible D gene (6 bases). The CDR3 is made up of 13 amino acids. Germline CDR1 reads SNHLY; CDR2 reads FYNNEI. V was cut by 4 bases and J by 11 bases, with 15 bases left in between. CDR3 region: CASSGTGAASQHF. The CDR3 region has the DNA TGTGCCAGCAGTGGAACGGGGGCCGCGTCCCAGCATTTT.

The gene calls are TRBV7-2 and TRBJ2-3; perhaps TRBD2 as D (6 bases). The germline V and J ends were trimmed by 7 bases and 2 bases, with 16 bases remaining between them. This CDR3 contains 15 residues. Germline V gives CDR1 SGHTA, CDR2 FQGNSA. CDR3: CASTAVGGPTDTQYF. The CDR3 nucleotides are TGTGCCAGCACCGCGGTAGGAGGGCCCACAGATACGCAGTATTTT.

This clonotype was seen a handful of times. The chain couples TRBV10-3 to TRBJ1-3; 7 bases match TRBD1. The trim removed 5 bases at V and 2 bases at J, leaving 9 bases unmatched. The CDR3 has 16 amino acids. Germline CDR1 reads ENHRY; CDR2 reads SYGVKD. Written as DNA, the CDR3 is TGTGCCATCAGTATTATGACAGGGACAACTGGAAACACCATATATTTT. Protein: CAISIMTGTTGNTIYF.